This entry features one TCR beta chain sequence. The time point denotes: sample taken at primary tumor resection. Unsorted samples of tumor, nontumor lung or frozen PBMC had their whole RNA sequenced. TCRdb analysed the 5' RACE reads with MiXCR anew, one entry per CDR3 protein. The sample lists some 39,000 distinct CDR3 sequences, approximately 7% occurring once. CDR3 length equals 14 residues. Deletions cut 4 bases from V and 5 bases from J, with 13 bases between. The V gene's germline CDR1 is MNHEY and CDR2 SVGAGI. The data are from a study of spatial heterogeneity in lung cancer. Sample: PBMCs, taken at surgery. The chain combines TRBV6-5 with TRBJ2-3; D is ambiguous. The TCR sequence derives from a female donor with early-stage non-small cell lung cancer. CDR3 nucleotide sequence: TGTGCCAGCAGTTCCCTAACCGGAGAAGATACGCAGTATTTT. Protein: CASSSLTGEDTQYF.